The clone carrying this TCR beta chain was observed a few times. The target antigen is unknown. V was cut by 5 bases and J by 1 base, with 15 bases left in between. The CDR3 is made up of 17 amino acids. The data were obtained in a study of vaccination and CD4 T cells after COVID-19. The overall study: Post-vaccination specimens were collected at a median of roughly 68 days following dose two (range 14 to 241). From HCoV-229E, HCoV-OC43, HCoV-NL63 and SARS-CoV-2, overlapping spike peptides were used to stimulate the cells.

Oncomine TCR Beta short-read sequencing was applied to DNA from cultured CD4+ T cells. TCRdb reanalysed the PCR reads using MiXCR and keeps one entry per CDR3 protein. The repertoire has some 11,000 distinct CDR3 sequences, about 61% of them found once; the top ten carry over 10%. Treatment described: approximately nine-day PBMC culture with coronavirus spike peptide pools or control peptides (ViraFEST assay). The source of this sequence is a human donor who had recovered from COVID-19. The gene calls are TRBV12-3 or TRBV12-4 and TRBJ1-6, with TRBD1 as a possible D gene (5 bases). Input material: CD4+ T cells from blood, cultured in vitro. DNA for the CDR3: TGTGCCAGCAGTCCGGGAGGCAGGGTGTCCTATAATTCACCCCTCCACTTT. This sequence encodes CASSPGGRVSYNSPLHF.